This T cell receptor beta chain emerged from a study of cytomegalovirus exposure and HLA in healthy donors. Details on this clone: Antigen specificity is unknown.

At the time of sampling, donors were nominally healthy, though unrecorded immune exposures were likely. PCR amplification relied on 60 Vbeta primers (plus 13 Jbeta primers). Sequenced by immunoSEQ multiplex PCR; TCRdb stores in-frame clones only, minus some. The sample features tens of thousands of clones, with about 4% in its top ten. The CDR3 covers 17 residues. Study-wide findings and caveats: Cytomegalovirus status was reportedly diagnosed by the classifier with high specificity and sensitivity. Among TCR sequences, most were rare, though some public TCRs appeared in many donors. Per published accounts, TCR beta sequences correctly predicted the HLA-A and HLA-B alleles of most subjects.

The sequenced material came from PBMCs. The V call is TRBV1, the J call TRBJ1-5; the table assigns TRBD1, which was not confirmed against the DNA. TRBV1 represents a pseudogene. This receptor was obtained from a female donor in good health and CMV-seropositive. The CDR3: CTSSQDPFPQGVEPQHF. The CDR3 DNA sequence: TGCACCAGCAGCCAAGACCCCTTCCCACAGGGGGTTGAGCCCCAGCATTTT.